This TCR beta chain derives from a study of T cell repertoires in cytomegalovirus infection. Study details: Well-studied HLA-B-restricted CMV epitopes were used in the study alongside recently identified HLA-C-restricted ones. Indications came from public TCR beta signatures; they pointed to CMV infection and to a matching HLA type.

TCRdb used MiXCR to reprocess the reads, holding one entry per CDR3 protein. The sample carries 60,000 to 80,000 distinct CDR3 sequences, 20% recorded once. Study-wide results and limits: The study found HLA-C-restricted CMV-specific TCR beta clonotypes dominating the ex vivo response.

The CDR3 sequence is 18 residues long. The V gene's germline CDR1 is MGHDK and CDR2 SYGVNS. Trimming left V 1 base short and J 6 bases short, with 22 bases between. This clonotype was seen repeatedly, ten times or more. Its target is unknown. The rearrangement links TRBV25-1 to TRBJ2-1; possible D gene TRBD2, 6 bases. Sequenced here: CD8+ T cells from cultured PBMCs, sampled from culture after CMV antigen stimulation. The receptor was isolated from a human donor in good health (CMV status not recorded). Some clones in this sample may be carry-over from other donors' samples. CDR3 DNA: TGTGCCAGCAGTGAATTCCCCACAGGCCAGCGGGTGGTCAATGAGCAGTTCTTC. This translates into CASSEFPTGQRVVNEQFF.